This T cell receptor (beta chain) was profiled in a study of T-cell reconstitution after alpha-beta-depleted transplantation in children. Unique molecular identifiers were used to barcode this TCRbeta library. Using its own MiXCR run on the PCR reads, TCRdb lists one record per CDR3 protein. The sample records approximately 98,000 distinct CDR3 sequences, about 6.4% being singletons. Concerning this clonotype: What it recognizes is unknown.

Findings and caveats of the study: Reportedly, alpha-beta T cells present about two months post-transplant originated from several hundred expanded clones of graft origin. The origin of high day-60 TCRbeta diversity in some patients lay in surviving recipient T cells and thymic progenitors. One year after transplant, T-cell counts and diversity came mostly from newly produced T cells.

Sequenced material: PBMCs, mostly from graft donor cells, taken 360 days after TCRalphabeta/CD19-depleted stem cell transplant. The TCR comes from a male patient aged 2-10 years who had a stem cell transplant for acute lymphoblastic leukemia, so the T cells may come from the graft donor.

The CDR3 bases are TGTGCCAGCAGCTTAGACCCTGCGGTAGAGCAGTTCTTC. Its translation is CASSLDPAVEQFF. The J gene is TRBJ2-1, the V gene TRBV7-2; no clear D. Germline V gene data show CDR1 as SGHTA and CDR2 as FQGNSA. This CDR3 region has 13 residues. Trimming took 1 base from V and 10 from J, leaving 11 bases between them.